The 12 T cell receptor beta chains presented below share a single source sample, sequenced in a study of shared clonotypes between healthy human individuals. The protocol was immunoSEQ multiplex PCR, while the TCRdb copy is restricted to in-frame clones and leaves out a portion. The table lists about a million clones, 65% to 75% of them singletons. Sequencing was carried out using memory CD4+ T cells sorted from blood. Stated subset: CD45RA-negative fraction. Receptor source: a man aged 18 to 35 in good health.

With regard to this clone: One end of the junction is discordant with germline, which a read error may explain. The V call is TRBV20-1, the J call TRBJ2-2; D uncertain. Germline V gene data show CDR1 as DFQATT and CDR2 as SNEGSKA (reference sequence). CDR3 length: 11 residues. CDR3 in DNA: TGCAGTGCCCCCGCCACCCGGGAGCTGTTTTTT. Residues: CSAPATRELFF.

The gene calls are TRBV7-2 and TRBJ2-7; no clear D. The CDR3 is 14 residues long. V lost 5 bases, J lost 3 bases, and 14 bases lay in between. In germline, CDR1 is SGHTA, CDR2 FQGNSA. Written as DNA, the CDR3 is TGTGCCAGCAGCCCTCCCTGGGGTTTCTACGAGCAGTACTTC. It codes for CASSPPWGFYEQYF.

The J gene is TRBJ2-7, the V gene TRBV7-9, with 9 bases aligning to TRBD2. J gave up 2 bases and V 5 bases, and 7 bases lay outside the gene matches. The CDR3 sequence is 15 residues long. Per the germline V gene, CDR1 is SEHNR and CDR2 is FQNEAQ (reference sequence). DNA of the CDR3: TGTGCCAGCAGCGCCGGACTAGCGATCACCTACGAGCAGTACTTC. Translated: CASSAGLAITYEQYF.

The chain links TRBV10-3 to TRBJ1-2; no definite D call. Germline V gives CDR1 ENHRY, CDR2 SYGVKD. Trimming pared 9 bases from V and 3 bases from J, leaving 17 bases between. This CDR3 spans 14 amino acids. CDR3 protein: CAIHRWAEHYGYTF. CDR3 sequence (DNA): TGTGCCATTCACCGTTGGGCGGAGCACTATGGCTACACCTTC.

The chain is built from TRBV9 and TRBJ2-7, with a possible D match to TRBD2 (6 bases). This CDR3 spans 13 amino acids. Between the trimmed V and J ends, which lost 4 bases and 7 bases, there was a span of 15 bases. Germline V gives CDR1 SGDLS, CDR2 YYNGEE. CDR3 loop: CASSLTRDSEQYF. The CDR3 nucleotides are TGTGCCAGCAGCTTGACCCGGGACTCTGAGCAGTACTTC.

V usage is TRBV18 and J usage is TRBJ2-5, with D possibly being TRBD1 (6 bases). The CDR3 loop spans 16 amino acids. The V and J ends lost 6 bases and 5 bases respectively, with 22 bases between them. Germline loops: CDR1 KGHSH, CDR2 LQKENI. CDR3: CASSRNSRGSGETQYF. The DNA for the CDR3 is TGTGCCAGCTCGAGGAATAGCAGGGGATCGGGGGAGACCCAGTACTTC.

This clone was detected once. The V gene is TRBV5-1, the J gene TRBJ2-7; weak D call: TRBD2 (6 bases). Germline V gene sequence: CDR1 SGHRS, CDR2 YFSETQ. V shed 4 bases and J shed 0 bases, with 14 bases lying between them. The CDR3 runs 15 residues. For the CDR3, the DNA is TGCGCCAGCAGCATGGGACCGGGACTCTCCTACGAGCAGTACTTC. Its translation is CASSMGPGLSYEQYF.

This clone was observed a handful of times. Here the CDR3 DNA reads TGTGCCAGTAGTATAGCGAGGGGACAGGGCGTATCAAGGCAGCCCCAGCATTTT. Protein sequence: CASSIARGQGVSRQPQHF. The chain combines TRBV19 with TRBJ1-5; 9 positions match TRBD1. J was trimmed by 7 bases and V by 1 base; bases with no gene match: 14. The germline V gene encodes CDR1 LNHDA and CDR2 SQIVND (reference sequence). This CDR3 region has 18 residues.

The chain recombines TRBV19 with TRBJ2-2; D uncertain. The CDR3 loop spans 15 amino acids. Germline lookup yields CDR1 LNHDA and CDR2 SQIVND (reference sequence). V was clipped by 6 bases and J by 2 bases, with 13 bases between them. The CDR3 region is CASSPWQSNTGELFF. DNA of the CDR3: TGTGCCAGTAGCCCCTGGCAGAGTAACACCGGGGAGCTGTTTTTT.

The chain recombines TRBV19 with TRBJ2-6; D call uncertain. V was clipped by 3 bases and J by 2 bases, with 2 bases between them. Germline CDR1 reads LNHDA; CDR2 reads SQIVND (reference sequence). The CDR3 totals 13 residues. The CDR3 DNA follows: TGTGCCAGTAGTATCGCTGGGGCCAACGTCCTGACTTTC. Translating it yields CASSIAGANVLTF.

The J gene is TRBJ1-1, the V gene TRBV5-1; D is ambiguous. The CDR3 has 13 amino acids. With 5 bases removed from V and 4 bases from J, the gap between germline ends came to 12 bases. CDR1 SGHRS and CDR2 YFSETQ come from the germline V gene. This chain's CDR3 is CASSQGRPTEAFF. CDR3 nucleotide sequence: TGCGCCAGCAGTCAAGGACGACCCACTGAAGCTTTCTTT.

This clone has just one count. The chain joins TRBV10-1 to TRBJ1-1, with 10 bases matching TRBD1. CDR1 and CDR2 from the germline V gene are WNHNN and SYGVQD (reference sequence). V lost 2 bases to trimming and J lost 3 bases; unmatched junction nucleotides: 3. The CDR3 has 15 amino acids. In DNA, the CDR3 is TGCGCCAGCAGTGAGGGACAGGGGGTAGACACTGAAGCTTTCTTT. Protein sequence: CASSEGQGVDTEAFF.